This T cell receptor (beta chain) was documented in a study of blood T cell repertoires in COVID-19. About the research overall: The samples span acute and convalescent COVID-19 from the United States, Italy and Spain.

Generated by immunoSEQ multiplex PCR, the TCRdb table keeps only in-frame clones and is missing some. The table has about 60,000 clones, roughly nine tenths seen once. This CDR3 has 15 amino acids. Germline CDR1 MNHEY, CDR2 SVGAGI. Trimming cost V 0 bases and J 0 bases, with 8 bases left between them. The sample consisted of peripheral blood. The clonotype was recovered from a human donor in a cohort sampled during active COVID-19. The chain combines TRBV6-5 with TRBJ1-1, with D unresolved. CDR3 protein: CASSYSTSVNTEAFF. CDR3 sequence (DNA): TGTGCCAGCAGTTACTCGACTTCAGTGAACACTGAAGCTTTCTTT.